The 14 T cell receptor beta chains presented below share a single source sample, sequenced in a study of shared clonotypes between healthy human individuals. Profiled with immunoSEQ multiplex PCR; TCRdb holds only in-frame clones, not every one. This table holds about 2.4 million clones, 93% found once. The specimen was naive CD4+ T cells from PBMCs. The subset: CD45RA+ positively selected. The source of these receptors is a young man in good health. Some clones in this sample may be carry-over from other donors' samples.

This clone was recorded only once. This chain uses TRBV19 with TRBJ1-1; D not certain. The CDR3 runs to 15 residues. The germline CDR1 and CDR2 sequences are LNHDA and SQIVND (reference sequence). V gave up 4 bases and J gave up 1 base, with 13 bases separating them. The chain's CDR3 is CASSTIFEPNTEAFF. The CDR3 nucleotides are TGTGCCAGTAGTACAATTTTTGAGCCGAACACTGAAGCTTTCTTT.

This chain uses TRBV6-5 with TRBJ2-7, with 7 bases fitting TRBD1. V trimming: 5 bases; J trimming: 2 bases; junction bases outside the gene matches: 6. The CDR3 has 14 amino acids. Germline V gene data show CDR1 as MNHEY and CDR2 as SVGAGI. In nucleotides, the CDR3 is TGTGCCAGCAGTCAAAGACAGGGACCCTACGAGCAGTACTTC. It yields the protein CASSQRQGPYEQYF.

Only one count was recorded for this clone. The V and J genes are TRBV5-1 and TRBJ2-2; D perhaps matches TRBD2 (5 bases). Germline CDR1 SGHRS, CDR2 YFSETQ. This CDR3 has 18 amino acids. Trimming shortened V by 4 bases and J by 2 bases, and 21 bases separated the two germline ends. The CDR3 DNA reads TGCGCCAGCAGCACTATACCCCGGGATCGAGGAAACACCGGGGAGCTGTTTTTT. This codes for CASSTIPRDRGNTGELFF. Together with reference TRBV5-1 and TRBJ2-2, the CDR3 gives the full variable domain: KAGVTQTPRYLIKTRGQQVTLSCSPISGHRSVSWYQQTPGQGLQFLFEYFSETQRNKGNFPGRFSGRQFSNSRSEMNVSTLELGDSALYLCASSTIPRDRGNTGELFFGEGSRLTVL.

The gene calls are TRBV5-1 and TRBJ2-7, with TRBD1 as a possible D gene (6 bases). Per germline, CDR1 SGHRS and CDR2 YFSETQ. Trimming left V 4 bases short and J 2 bases short, with 13 bases between. This CDR3 comprises 14 residues. CDR3 loop: CASSTLQGPYEQYF. The CDR3 DNA reads as TGCGCCAGCAGCACACTACAGGGTCCCTACGAGCAGTACTTC.

This chain uses TRBV9 with TRBJ2-3; 9 bases map to TRBD1. CDR1 is SGDLS and CDR2 is YYNGEE in the germline V gene. The CDR3 runs 15 residues. The V segment lost 4 bases and the J segment 2 bases; nucleotides outside the gene matches: 5. This chain's CDR3 is CASSPQGATTDTQYF. In DNA, the CDR3 is TGTGCCAGCAGCCCACAGGGGGCCACCACAGATACGCAGTATTTT.

The table lists this clone with a few counts. V and J are TRBV20-1 and TRBJ1-1; 7 nucleotides match TRBD1. CDR3 length: 11 residues. The germline CDR1 and CDR2 sequences are DFQATT and SNEGSKA (reference sequence). V gave up 8 bases and J gave up 2 bases; unmatched junction bases: 2. DNA for the CDR3: TGCAGTAACAGGGGTAACACTGAAGCTTTCTTT. Its translation is CSNRGNTEAFF.

This rearrangement joins TRBV27 to TRBJ1-5, with 9 bases lining up with TRBD1. The germline gives CDR1 MNHEY, CDR2 SMNVEV (reference sequence). The CDR3 is 15 residues long. With V trimmed by 4 bases and J by 7 bases, 8 bases remained unmatched. The CDR3 loop is CASSYAGTGYQPQHF. CDR3 nucleotide sequence: TGTGCCAGCAGTTACGCCGGGACAGGGTACCAGCCCCAGCATTTT.

The chain recombines TRBV18 with TRBJ1-3, with D possibly matching TRBD1 (6 bases). The CDR3 is made up of 15 amino acids. The germline V and J ends were trimmed by 2 bases and 0 bases, with 8 bases remaining between them. The V gene's germline CDR1 is KGHSH and CDR2 LQKENI. The CDR3 DNA sequence: TGTGCCAGCTCACCATCAGGGGTCTCTGGAAACACCATATATTTT. It encodes CASSPSGVSGNTIYF.

The chain couples TRBV6-5 to TRBJ1-1, with D perhaps matching TRBD1 (6 bases). The CDR3 is 13 residues long. CDR1 is MNHEY, CDR2 SVGAGI, per germline. V lost 7 bases and J 1 base, leaving 10 bases between the germline ends. The CDR3 nucleotides are TGTGCCAGCAAGAAACAGGGGAACACTGAAGCTTTCTTT. Residues: CASKKQGNTEAFF.

The sample holds one count of this clone. The chain carries TRBV18 and TRBJ2-7; 13 bases line up with TRBD2. Germline V CDR1 and CDR2: KGHSH, LQKENI. The ends lost 4 bases at V and 2 bases at J; junction bases unmatched: 5. This CDR3 region has 16 residues. CDR3 in amino acids: CASSRGTSGKTYEQYF. Written as DNA, the CDR3 is TGTGCCAGCTCACGGGGGACTAGCGGGAAGACCTACGAGCAGTACTTC.

A note on this clone: Other DNA sequences from this sample encode an identical CDR3 as well. V usage is TRBV12-5 and J usage is TRBJ2-5; maybe TRBD1 (5 bases). The CDR3 loop spans 13 amino acids. Trimming removed 2 bases from V and 4 bases from J, with 8 bases in between. CDR1 is LGHNT, CDR2 FRNRAP, per germline. CDR3 coding DNA: TGTGCTAGTGGTTTGACAGGCCGAGAGACCCAGTACTTC. It codes for CASGLTGRETQYF.

With respect to this clone: Other DNA sequences in this sample translate to the same CDR3. The chain carries TRBV7-2 and TRBJ2-3; D unclear. The ends were cut back, 6 bases at V and 0 bases at J, with 4 bases in the middle. CDR3 length: 12 residues. Per the germline V gene, CDR1 is SGHTA and CDR2 is FQGNSA. The CDR3 sequence is CASSPSTDTQYF. The CDR3 DNA reads TGTGCCAGCAGTCCGAGCACAGATACGCAGTATTTT.

This chain connects TRBV4-2 to TRBJ2-1; 7 nucleotides align to TRBD2. CDR3 length equals 16 residues. CDR1 is LGHNA, CDR2 YNFKEQ, per germline. The junction had 9 bases not matched to a gene; V was cut back by 1 base and J by 6 bases. The CDR3 DNA follows: TGTGCCAGCAGCCAAGGGGGCGGGAGTTGGGGCAATGAGCAGTTCTTC. Protein: CASSQGGGSWGNEQFF.

The V call is TRBV7-9, the J call TRBJ2-2; TRBD2 might be the D (6 bases). CDR3 size: 16 residues. V dropped 6 bases and J dropped 13 bases, with 27 bases sitting between them. Per germline, CDR1 SEHNR and CDR2 FQNEAQ (reference sequence). CDR3 protein: CASSTLEGRGPKVLFF. The CDR3 DNA follows: TGTGCCAGCAGTACTTTAGAAGGGCGGGGACCCAAGGTGCTGTTTTTT.